This T cell receptor beta chain originates from a study of shared clonotypes between healthy human individuals. Findings and limits, study-wide: About 5% was the fraction of naive CD4 clonotypes found shared across several donors. Across subsets, estimated richness was generally greater for naive than for memory populations. Non-shared clonotypes were found to have lower generation probabilities than the clonotypes that were shared by all four of the sorted-subset donors.

Turning to this clone: Antigen unknown.

Under the authors' procedure: Filtering of immunoSEQ junctional sequences could not match full-length read filtering. Profiled with immunoSEQ multiplex PCR; TCRdb holds only in-frame clones, not every one. The DNA gave D and trimming, while V, J and clone size come from that table. Counted here are under 650,000 clones, about 96% occurring once; the ten biggest clones make up 0.05% to 0.07%. The CDR3 runs to 13 residues. The V gene lost 2 bases and the J gene lost 5 bases, with 10 bases spanning the gap. Germline V CDR1 and CDR2: SGHRS, YFSETQ. The V gene is TRBV5-1, the J gene TRBJ1-1, with a tentative D call TRBD1 (6 bases). The receptor was derived from a woman aged 25 to 39 in good health. Sample: naive CD4+ T cells sorted from blood. Described subset: CD45RA+ positively selected. CDR3 in DNA: TGCGCCAGCAGCTTACAGGGTGAGACTGAAGCTTTCTTT. Translating gives CASSLQGETEAFF.